This record concerns one TCR beta chain sequence. V shed 4 bases and J shed 1 base, with 11 bases lying between them. Germline-derived CDR1 and CDR2 are KGHSH and LQKENI. The CDR3 has 15 residues. The sample originates from a study of blood T cell repertoires in COVID-19. Under the authors' procedure: Scientists estimated how many nucleated cells there were by amplifying reference gene primers. Repertoires were generated with immunoSEQ multiplex PCR, while TCRdb's copy carries only in-frame clones and drops some. V and J calls and clone size follow that table, whereas D and trimming were derived from the DNA. Altogether about 210,000 clones are present, about 80% being singletons, with the ten largest covering over 6.5%.

The TCR sequence derives from a woman over 75 with COVID-19, enrolled during active disease. V usage is TRBV18 and J usage is TRBJ1-5; D gene unclear. Sequencing was performed on peripheral blood. CDR3 nucleotides: TGTGCCAGCTCACGAGGAGGCGAAAGCAATCAGCCCCAGCATTTT. It codes for CASSRGGESNQPQHF.